A single T cell receptor (beta chain) is shown here with its context. Its target antigen remains unknown. The sample holds no much larger clone one base away, and base qualities are not on file. These data are taken from a study of cytomegalovirus exposure and HLA in healthy donors (dated by TCRdb to the late 2010s). Some background on the complete study: According to a later analysis, the roughly 130 validation repertoires were produced on the same platform as the approximately 600 repertoires of the first cohort. Along with the approximately 650-subject first cohort, a separate validation cohort of around 110 different subjects was used. The study aimed to test whether cataloging public T cell receptors could reveal signatures of past pathogen exposure. To predict cytomegalovirus infection status, the study brought together high-throughput TCR immunosequencing, statistical association of individual TCRs with disease status, and machine learning.

Donors formed part of the validation cohort, which comprised 95 to 150 subjects and was distinct from the first cohort of several hundred subjects. The germline V gene provides CDR1 MDHEN and CDR2 SYDVKM. A distance of 13 bases separates the germline ends of V and J, which lose 5 bases and 1 base respectively. There are 15 amino acids in the CDR3, from cysteine to phenylalanine inclusive. Only the CDR3 part of the read is kept: 45 bases, read in frame from the first base. Broad study findings and their caveats: According to the authors, the approach could potentially be generalized to other disease states and immunological phenotypes. In a later analysis, TCRs clustered in the first cohort were found to also tend to co-occur in the 120 or so validation repertoires, with 94% of cluster scores above 0. The classifier was reported to diagnose cytomegalovirus status with high specificity and sensitivity in both the original and validation cohorts. In vitro tests confirmed that a few of the cytomegalovirus-associated TCR beta chains recognize cytomegalovirus antigens. Most TCR sequences were observed very rarely across donors, whereas some public TCRs were present in many individuals. All 120 or so repertoires were used to score co-occurrence in the validation cohort in a later analysis, because that analysis had no HLA typing for the cohort. In the study, around 150 TCR beta chains were listed as associated with cytomegalovirus.

The library was prepared using the immunoSEQ multiplex PCR assay. The source study handled its data this way. A statistical classification framework was built to diagnose cytomegalovirus status from the catalog of TCR beta chain sequences. Not all clones reach the TCRdb copy of this immuneACCESS table, which keeps in-frame sequences only. Checked studies attribute under half of the gap to unresolved V genes and leave the rest unexplained. The V and J calls and clone size were taken over from that table, and D and trimming were inferred from the DNA. The sample table shows roughly 60,000 clones, and around 96% are seen once. Roughly 1% of the sample lies in the top ten.

This TCR was recovered from a young woman in good health and CMV-seronegative. The sequenced material came from PBMCs. The sequence links TRBV28 to TRBJ2-3; the D gene is unclear. The DNA sequence is as follows: TGTGCCAGCAGTCGACTCCCATCTGGCACAGATACGCAGTATTTT. This encodes CASSRLPSGTDTQYF.